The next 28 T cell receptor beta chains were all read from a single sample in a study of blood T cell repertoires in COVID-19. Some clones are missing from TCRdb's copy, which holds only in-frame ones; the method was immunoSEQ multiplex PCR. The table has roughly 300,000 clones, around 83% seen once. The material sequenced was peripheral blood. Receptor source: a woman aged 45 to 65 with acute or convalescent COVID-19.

For the CDR3, the DNA is TGTGCCAGCAGTCTGAGACAGGGGCCGGAAGCTTTCTTT. Protein sequence: CASSLRQGPEAFF. The V gene is TRBV27, the J gene TRBJ1-1; 8 bases are a match to TRBD1. V lost 5 bases, J lost 8 bases, and 7 bases stayed unmatched. CDR1 and CDR2 from the germline V gene are MNHEY and SMNVEV (reference sequence). This CDR3 has 13 amino acids.

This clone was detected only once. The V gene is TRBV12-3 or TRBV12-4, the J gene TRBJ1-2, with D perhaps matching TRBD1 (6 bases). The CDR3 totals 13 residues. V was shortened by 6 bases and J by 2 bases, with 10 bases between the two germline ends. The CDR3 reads CASRPDRNYGYTF. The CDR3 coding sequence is TGTGCCAGCAGACCCGACAGGAACTATGGCTACACCTTC.

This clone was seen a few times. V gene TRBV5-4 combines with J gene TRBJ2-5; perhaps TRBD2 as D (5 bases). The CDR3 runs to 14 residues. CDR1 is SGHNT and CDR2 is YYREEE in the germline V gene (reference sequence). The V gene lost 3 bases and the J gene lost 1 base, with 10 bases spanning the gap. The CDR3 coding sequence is TGTGCCAGCAGCTCTCCGGGATTCCAAGAGACCCAGTACTTC. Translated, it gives CASSSPGFQETQYF.

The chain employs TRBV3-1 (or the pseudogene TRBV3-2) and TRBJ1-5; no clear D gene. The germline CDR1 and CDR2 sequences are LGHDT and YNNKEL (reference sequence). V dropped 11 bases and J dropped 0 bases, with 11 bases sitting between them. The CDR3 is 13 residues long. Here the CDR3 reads CAGRVYSNQPQHF. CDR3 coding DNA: TGTGCCGGCCGGGTTTATAGCAATCAGCCCCAGCATTTT.

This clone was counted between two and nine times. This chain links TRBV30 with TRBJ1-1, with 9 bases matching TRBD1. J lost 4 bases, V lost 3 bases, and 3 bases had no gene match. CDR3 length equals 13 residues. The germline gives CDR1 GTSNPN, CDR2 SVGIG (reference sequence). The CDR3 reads CAWRDRGITEAFF. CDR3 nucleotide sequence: TGTGCCTGGAGGGACAGGGGAATCACTGAAGCTTTCTTT.

The CDR3 protein is CAWSPYTGLGEQYV. CDR3 DNA sequence: TGTGCCTGGAGCCCTTACACGGGTCTTGGGGAGCAGTACGTC. The V call is TRBV30, the J call TRBJ2-7; D not certain. Trimming took off 3 bases at V and 7 bases at J, with 19 bases between the two ends. Germline V lookup: CDR1 GTSNPN, CDR2 SVGIG (reference sequence). The CDR3 has 14 amino acids.

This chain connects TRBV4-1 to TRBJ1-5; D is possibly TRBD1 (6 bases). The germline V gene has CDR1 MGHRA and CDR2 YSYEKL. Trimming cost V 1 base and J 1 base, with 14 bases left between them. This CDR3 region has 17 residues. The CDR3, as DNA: TGCGCCAGCAGCCAAGGCGGGGGGCGAGGGAGCAATCAGCCCCAGCATTTT. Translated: CASSQGGGRGSNQPQHF.

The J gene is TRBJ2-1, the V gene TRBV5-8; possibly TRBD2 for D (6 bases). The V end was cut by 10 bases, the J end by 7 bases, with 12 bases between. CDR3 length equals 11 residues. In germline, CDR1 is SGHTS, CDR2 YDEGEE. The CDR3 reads CAGSRGNEQFF. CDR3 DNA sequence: TGTGCCGGAAGTCGGGGGAATGAGCAGTTCTTC. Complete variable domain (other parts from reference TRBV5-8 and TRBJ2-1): EAGVTQSPTHLIKTRGQQATLRCSPISGHTSVYWYQQALGLGLQFLLWYDEGEERNRGNFPPRFSGRQFPNYSSELNVNALELEDSALYLCAGSRGNEQFFGPGTRLTVL.

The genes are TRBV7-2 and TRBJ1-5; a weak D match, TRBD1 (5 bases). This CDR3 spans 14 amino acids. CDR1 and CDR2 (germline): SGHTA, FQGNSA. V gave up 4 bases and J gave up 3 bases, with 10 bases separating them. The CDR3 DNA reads TGTGCCAGCAGCTCCACAGGCGCCAATCAGCCCCAGCATTTT. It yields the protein CASSSTGANQPQHF.

CDR3 bases: TGTGCCAGCAGTTTGGCTCGAGATACGCAGTATTTT. The encoded protein is CASSLARDTQYF. The chain is built from TRBV12-3 or TRBV12-4 and TRBJ2-3; unclear D gene. CDR3 length equals 12 residues. Trimming stripped 3 bases from V and 5 bases from J, with 6 bases between.

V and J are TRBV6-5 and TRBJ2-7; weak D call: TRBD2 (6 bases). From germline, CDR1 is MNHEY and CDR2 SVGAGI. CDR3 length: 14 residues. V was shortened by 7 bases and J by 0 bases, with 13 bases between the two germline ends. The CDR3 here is CASKWDSSSYEQYF. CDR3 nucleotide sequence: TGTGCCAGCAAATGGGACTCGAGCTCCTACGAGCAGTACTTC.

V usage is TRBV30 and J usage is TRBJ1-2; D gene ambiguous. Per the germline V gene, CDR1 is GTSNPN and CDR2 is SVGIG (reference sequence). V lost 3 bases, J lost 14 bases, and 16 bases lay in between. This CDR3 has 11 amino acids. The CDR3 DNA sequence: TGTGCCTGGAGGATGGACCGGGCGGGGACCTTC. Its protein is CAWRMDRAGTF. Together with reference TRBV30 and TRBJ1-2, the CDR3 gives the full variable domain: SQTIHQWPATLVQPVGSPLSLECTVEGTSNPNLYWYRQAAGRGLQLLFYSVGIGQISSEVPQNLSASRPQDRQFILSSKKLLLSDSGFYLCAWRMDRAGTFGSGTRLTVV.

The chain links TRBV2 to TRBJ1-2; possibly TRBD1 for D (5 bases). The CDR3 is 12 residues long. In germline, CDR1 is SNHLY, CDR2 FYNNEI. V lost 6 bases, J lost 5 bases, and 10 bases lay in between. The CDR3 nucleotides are TGTGCCAGCAGCCCAGGGCCATATGGCTACACCTTC. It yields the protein CASSPGPYGYTF.

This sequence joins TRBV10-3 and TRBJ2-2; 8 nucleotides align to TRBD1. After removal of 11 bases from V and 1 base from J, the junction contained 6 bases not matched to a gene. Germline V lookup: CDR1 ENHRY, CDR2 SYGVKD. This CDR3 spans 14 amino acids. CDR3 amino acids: CAAKQGGNTGELFF. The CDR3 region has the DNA TGTGCCGCCAAACAGGGGGGGAACACCGGGGAGCTGTTTTTT.

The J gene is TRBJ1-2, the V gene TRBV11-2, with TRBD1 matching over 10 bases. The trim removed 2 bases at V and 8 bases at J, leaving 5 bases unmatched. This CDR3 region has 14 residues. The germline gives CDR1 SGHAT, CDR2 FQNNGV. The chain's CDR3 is CASSLSGQGNGYTF. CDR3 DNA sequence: TGTGCCAGCAGCTTATCGGGACAGGGGAACGGCTACACCTTC.

CDR3 nucleotides: TGTGCCAGCAGCCACAGGGAGAACTATGGCTACACCTTC. Encoded protein: CASSHRENYGYTF. The chain links TRBV7-8 to TRBJ1-2, with D perhaps TRBD1 (6 bases). Looked up from germline, CDR1 is SGHVS and CDR2 is FQNEAQ. Trimming stripped 5 bases from V and 2 bases from J, with 9 bases between. This CDR3 comprises 13 residues.

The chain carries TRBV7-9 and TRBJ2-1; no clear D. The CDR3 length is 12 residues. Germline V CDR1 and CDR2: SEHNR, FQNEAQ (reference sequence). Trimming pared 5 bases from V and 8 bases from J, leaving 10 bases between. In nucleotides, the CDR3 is TGTGCCAGCAGCCGAGCCGTCTATGAGCAGTTCTTC. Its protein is CASSRAVYEQFF.

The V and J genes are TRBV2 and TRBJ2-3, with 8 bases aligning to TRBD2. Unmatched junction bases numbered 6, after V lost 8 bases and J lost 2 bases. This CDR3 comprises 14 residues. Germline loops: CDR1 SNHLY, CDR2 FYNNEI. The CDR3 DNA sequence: TGTGCCAGCCAGCGGGGGAGCTACACAGATACGCAGTATTTT. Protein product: CASQRGSYTDTQYF.

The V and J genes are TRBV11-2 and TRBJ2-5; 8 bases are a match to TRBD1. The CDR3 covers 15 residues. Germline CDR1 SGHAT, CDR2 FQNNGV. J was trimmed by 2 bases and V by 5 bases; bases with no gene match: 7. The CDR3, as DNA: TGTGCCAGCAGCACCGGACAGGGACCACAAGAGACCCAGTACTTC. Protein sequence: CASSTGQGPQETQYF.

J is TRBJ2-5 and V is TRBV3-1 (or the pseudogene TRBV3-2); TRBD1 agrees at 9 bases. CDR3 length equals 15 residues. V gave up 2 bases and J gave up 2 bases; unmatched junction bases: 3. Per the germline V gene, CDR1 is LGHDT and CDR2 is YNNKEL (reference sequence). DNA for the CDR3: TGTGCCAGCAGCCAACAGGGACAGGGACAAGAGACCCAGTACTTC. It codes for CASSQQGQGQETQYF.

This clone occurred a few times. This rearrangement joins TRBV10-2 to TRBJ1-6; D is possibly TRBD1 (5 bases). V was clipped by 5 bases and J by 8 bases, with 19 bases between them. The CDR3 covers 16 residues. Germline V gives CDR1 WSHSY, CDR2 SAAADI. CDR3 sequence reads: CASSREGGVRYSPLHF. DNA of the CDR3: TGCGCCAGCAGTAGGGAGGGAGGGGTCCGGTATTCACCCCTCCACTTT.

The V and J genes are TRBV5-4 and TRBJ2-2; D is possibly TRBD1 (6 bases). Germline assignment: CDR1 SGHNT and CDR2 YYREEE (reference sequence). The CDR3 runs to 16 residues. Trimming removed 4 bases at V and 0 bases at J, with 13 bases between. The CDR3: CASSSAGTTNTGELFF. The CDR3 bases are TGTGCCAGCAGCAGTGCCGGGACAACGAACACCGGGGAGCTGTTTTTT.

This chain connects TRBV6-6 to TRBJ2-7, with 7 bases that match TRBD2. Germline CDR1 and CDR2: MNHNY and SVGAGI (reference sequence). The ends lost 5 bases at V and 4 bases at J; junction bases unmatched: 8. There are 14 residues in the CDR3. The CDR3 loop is CASSPMGGLYEQYV. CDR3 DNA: TGTGCCAGCAGTCCAATGGGAGGGCTGTACGAGCAGTACGTC.

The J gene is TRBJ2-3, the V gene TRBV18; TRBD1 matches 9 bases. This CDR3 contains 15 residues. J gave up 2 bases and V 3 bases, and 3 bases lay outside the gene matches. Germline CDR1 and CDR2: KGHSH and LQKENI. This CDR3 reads CASSPGQGFTDTQYF. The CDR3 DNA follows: TGTGCCAGCTCACCGGGACAGGGTTTCACAGATACGCAGTATTTT. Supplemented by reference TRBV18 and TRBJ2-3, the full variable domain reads NAGVMQNPRHLVRRRGQEARLRCSPMKGHSHVYWYRQLPEEGLKFMVYLQKENIIDESGMPKERFSAEFPKEGPSILRIQQVVRGDSAAYFCASSPGQGFTDTQYFGPGTRLTVL.

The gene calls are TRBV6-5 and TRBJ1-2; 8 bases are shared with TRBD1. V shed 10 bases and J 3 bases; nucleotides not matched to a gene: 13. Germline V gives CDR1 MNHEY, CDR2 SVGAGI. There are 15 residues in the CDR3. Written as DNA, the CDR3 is TGTGCCACGCGACAATCAGGGGGCTGGGACTATGGCTACACCTTC. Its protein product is CATRQSGGWDYGYTF.

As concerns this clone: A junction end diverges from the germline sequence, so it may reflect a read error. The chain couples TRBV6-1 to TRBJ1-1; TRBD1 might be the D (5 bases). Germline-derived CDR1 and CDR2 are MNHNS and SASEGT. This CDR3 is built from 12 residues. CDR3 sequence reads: CASREGQLKAFF. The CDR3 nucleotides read TGTGCCAGCAGAGAAGGACAATTAAAAGCTTTCTTT.

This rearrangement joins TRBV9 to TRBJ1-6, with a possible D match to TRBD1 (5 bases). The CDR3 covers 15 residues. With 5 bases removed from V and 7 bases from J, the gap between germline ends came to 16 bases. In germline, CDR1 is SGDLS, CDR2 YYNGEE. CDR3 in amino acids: CASSVGTPENSPLHF. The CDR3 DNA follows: TGTGCCAGCAGTGTCGGGACTCCAGAAAATTCACCCCTCCACTTT. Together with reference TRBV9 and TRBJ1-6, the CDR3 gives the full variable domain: DSGVTQTPKHLITATGQRVTLRCSPRSGDLSVYWYQQSLDQGLQFLIQYYNGEERAKGNILERFSAQQFPDLHSELNLSSLELGDSALYFCASSVGTPENSPLHFGNGTRLTVT.

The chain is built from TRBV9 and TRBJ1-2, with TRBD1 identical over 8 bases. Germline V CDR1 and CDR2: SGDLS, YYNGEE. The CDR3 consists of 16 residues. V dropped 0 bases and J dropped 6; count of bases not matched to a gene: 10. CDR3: CASSVVSGTGEDGYTF. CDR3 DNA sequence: TGTGCCAGCAGCGTAGTCTCCGGGACAGGAGAAGATGGCTACACCTTC.